Sequencing of this T cell receptor beta chain was carried out in a study of blood T cell repertoires in COVID-19. Study-wide background: The analysed material was cDNA or gDNA that came from T cells, B-cell-depleted T cells, or PBMCs.

Per the original methods: How many nucleated cells were present was estimated from reference gene primer amplification. Only in-frame clones appear in the TCRdb table, and some are missing; sequencing was by immunoSEQ multiplex PCR. V, J and clone size are those of that table, while D and trimming were read from the DNA. Seen here are roughly 160,000 clones, roughly nine tenths observed once, and the top ten hold 0.5% to 0.6%. This clone was seen just once. One end of the junction is discordant with germline, which a read error may explain. The CDR3 loop spans 11 amino acids. Germline values: CDR1 SEHNR, CDR2 FQNEAQ (reference sequence).

This TCR derives from a man aged 50 to 59 with acute or convalescent COVID-19. The chain employs TRBV7-9 and TRBJ2-1; D is uncertain. The sequenced sample was peripheral blood. CDR3 amino acids: CASSSNNEQFF. DNA for the CDR3: TGTGCCAGCAGCTCCAACAATGAGCAGTTCTTC.